The 28 T cell receptor beta chains below were found in one sample sequenced in a study of T cell changes during pregnancy in multiple sclerosis (dated by TCRdb to the late 2010s). Libraries were made using the immunoSEQ multiplex PCR assay. The table comes from immuneACCESS by way of TCRdb, which keeps in-frame sequences with V and J called. Part of the clones is missing from these tables; in studies checked, under half for an unresolved V gene and the rest for unknown reasons. This sample gives roughly 60,000 clones in total; 85% to 95% of them show up just once. The top ten clonotypes cover approximately 0.35% of the sample. Material: CD4+ T cells from peripheral blood mononuclear cells, obtained before pregnancy. Every receptor here comes from a female donor with multiple sclerosis, enrolled in a pregnancy study.

This rearrangement joins TRBV29-1 to TRBJ2-3; 8 positions agree with TRBD2. V gave up 5 bases and J gave up 1 base; unmatched junction bases: 5. Germline assignment: CDR1 SQVTM and CDR2 ANQGSEA. The CDR3 contains 14 residues. The CDR3 spells CSVKGLAGTDTQYF. The CDR3, as DNA: TGCAGCGTTAAAGGACTAGCAGGCACAGATACGCAGTATTTT.

The chain has TRBV11-3 and TRBJ2-3, with 7 bases aligning to TRBD2. The trim removed 4 bases at V and 1 base at J, leaving 2 bases unmatched. The germline V gene has CDR1 SGHNT and CDR2 YENEEA. This CDR3 comprises 14 residues. The CDR3 here is CASSSSGGTDTQYF. Written as DNA, the CDR3 is TGTGCCAGCAGCTCTAGCGGAGGCACAGATACGCAGTATTTT.

The rearrangement uses TRBV10-3 and TRBJ2-7; TRBD1 agrees at 8 bases. This CDR3 contains 16 residues. CDR1 is ENHRY, CDR2 SYGVKD, per germline. The J segment lost 3 bases and the V segment lost 4 bases, leaving 11 bases of the junction unmatched. The CDR3 nucleotides are TGTGCCATCAGTGCAACCGGGACAGGAAACATCTACGAGCAGTACTTC. Its translation is CAISATGTGNIYEQYF.

The gene calls are TRBV4-1 and TRBJ1-4, with 8 bases fitting TRBD1. Trimming cost V 1 base and J 7 bases; bases outside gene matches: 5. The CDR3 is 15 residues long. Germline CDR1 reads MGHRA; CDR2 reads YSYEKL. CDR3 nucleotide sequence: TGCGCCAGCAGCCAAGTTGCAGGGGGCAGTGAAAAACTGTTTTTT. Protein sequence: CASSQVAGGSEKLFF.

This chain connects TRBV15 to TRBJ2-5; D is perhaps TRBD2 (6 bases). The CDR3 totals 15 residues. V lost 4 bases and J lost 2, with 14 bases in between. The germline V gene has CDR1 LNHNV and CDR2 YYDKDF (reference sequence). This CDR3 is CATSTFGTLQETQYF. The CDR3 DNA reads TGTGCCACCAGCACATTCGGGACTCTTCAAGAGACCCAGTACTTC.

The V and J genes are TRBV29-1 and TRBJ2-5; 9 bases are a match to TRBD2. The CDR3 is 13 residues long. V shed 4 bases and J 7 bases; nucleotides not matched to a gene: 7. Germline V gives CDR1 SQVTM, CDR2 ANQGSEA. The CDR3 protein is CSVGVAGARTQYF. CDR3 nucleotide sequence: TGCAGCGTTGGAGTAGCGGGAGCCCGGACCCAGTACTTC.

This chain uses TRBV2 with TRBJ2-3; weak D call: TRBD1 (5 bases). V gave up 6 bases and J gave up 0 bases, with 13 bases separating them. The V gene's germline CDR1 is SNHLY and CDR2 FYNNEI. There are 15 residues in the CDR3. The CDR3 DNA sequence: TGTGCCAGCAGGGCTTACAGGAGTAGCACAGATACGCAGTATTTT. Its protein product is CASRAYRSSTDTQYF.

The chain employs TRBV25-1 and TRBJ1-3, with D perhaps TRBD1 (5 bases). This CDR3 is 15 amino acids long. Germline V CDR1 and CDR2: MGHDK, SYGVNS. Trimming removed 4 bases from V and 3 bases from J, with 13 bases in between. The CDR3 spells CASSVSGLDGNTIYF. CDR3 bases: TGTGCCAGCAGTGTATCAGGGCTGGATGGAAACACCATATATTTT.

CDR3 nucleotides: TGTGCCAGCAGCTTGCCGGGACAGCAATACAATGAGCAGTTCTTC. Its translation: CASSLPGQQYNEQFF. V gene TRBV7-2 combines with J gene TRBJ2-1, with 7 positions matching TRBD1. V was clipped by 3 bases and J by 4 bases; unmatched bases: 6. The CDR3 extends over 15 amino acids. Germline CDR1 SGHTA, CDR2 FQGNSA.

V and J are TRBV11-3 and TRBJ2-3; D perhaps matches TRBD2 (5 bases). The CDR3 is 14 amino acids. Trimming removed 5 bases from V and 5 bases from J, with 14 bases in between. Germline CDR1 is SGHNT and CDR2 is YENEEA. CDR3 protein: CASSPGFSGDTQYF. As DNA, the CDR3 is TGTGCCAGCAGCCCGGGGTTCTCCGGAGATACGCAGTATTTT.

V gene TRBV28 combines with J gene TRBJ2-7; D possibly corresponds to TRBD1 (5 bases). Trimming pared 7 bases from V and 4 bases from J, leaving 26 bases between. Germline CDR1 and CDR2: MDHEN and SYDVKM. The CDR3 totals 17 residues. The CDR3 nucleotides read TGTGCCAGCACCTCGCCAATAGGGGCAGGTAATTCTTACGAGCAGTACTTC. Translation gives CASTSPIGAGNSYEQYF.

The chain combines TRBV29-1 with TRBJ1-1; TRBD1 is a possible D gene (6 bases). CDR3 size: 10 residues. Germline CDR1 SQVTM, CDR2 ANQGSEA. The V gene lost 7 bases and the J gene lost 10 bases, with 13 bases spanning the gap. CDR3 sequence reads: CSAGDIGAFF. CDR3 nucleotides: TGCAGCGCAGGGGATATCGGAGCTTTCTTT.

The rearrangement links TRBV23-1 to TRBJ2-5; no clear D gene. TRBV23-1 belongs to the ORF category, with a function that is uncertain. There are 17 residues in the CDR3. V gave up 1 base and J gave up 1 base, with 16 bases separating them. Written as DNA, the CDR3 is TGCGCCAGCAGTCAATATGAAGCACTCCCTTTCCAAGAGACCCAGTACTTC. This codes for CASSQYEALPFQETQYF.

The chain recombines TRBV18 with TRBJ2-5, with 7 bases lining up with TRBD1. Trimming removed 3 bases from V and 2 bases from J; junction bases left unmatched: 9. Germline lookup yields CDR1 KGHSH and CDR2 LQKENI. CDR3 size: 16 residues. This CDR3 reads CASSPLTGTEQETQYF. CDR3 bases: TGTGCCAGCTCACCTCTAACCGGGACAGAGCAAGAGACCCAGTACTTC.

V and J are TRBV7-2 and TRBJ1-5, with D possibly TRBD1 on 6 matching bases. CDR1 is SGHTA, CDR2 FQGNSA, per germline. The CDR3 loop spans 13 amino acids. The germline V and J ends were trimmed by 8 bases and 3 bases, with 11 bases remaining between them. The DNA of the CDR3 is TGTGCCAGCTCACAGGGTAACAATCAGCCCCAGCATTTT. Amino acids: CASSQGNNQPQHF.

The genes are TRBV28 and TRBJ1-1; 7 bases line up with TRBD1. J lost 3 bases, V lost 2 bases, and 3 bases had no gene match. Germline V gives CDR1 MDHEN, CDR2 SYDVKM. The CDR3 totals 14 residues. The CDR3 DNA reads as TGTGCCAGCAGTTTACTGGACAGGCACACTGAAGCTTTCTTT. It translates to CASSLLDRHTEAFF.

The rearrangement links TRBV6-1 to TRBJ2-1; TRBD1 matches at 8 bases. Germline V gene sequence: CDR1 MNHNS, CDR2 SASEGT. V lost 9 bases and J lost 10; bases outside the gene matches: 11. The CDR3 is 13 residues long. The CDR3 is CASSGQVNGEQFF. As DNA, the CDR3 is TGTGCCAGTTCGGGACAGGTTAATGGGGAGCAGTTCTTC.

The chain carries TRBV11-3 and TRBJ2-5; TRBD1 might be the D (6 bases). V was pared by 1 base and J by 9 bases, with 9 bases between. There are 12 residues in the CDR3. Germline CDR1 is SGHNT and CDR2 is YENEEA. The CDR3 reads CASSLAGVSQYF. CDR3 sequence (DNA): TGTGCCAGCAGCTTAGCAGGGGTGTCCCAGTACTTC.

This sequence joins TRBV19 and TRBJ1-2; unclear D gene. The CDR3 loop spans 13 amino acids. V shed 6 bases and J shed 7 bases, with 15 bases lying between them. CDR1 is LNHDA and CDR2 is SQIVND in the germline V gene (reference sequence). In nucleotides, the CDR3 is TGTGCCAGTAGCCCTACGGGGTCGGCTGGCTACACCTTC. This sequence encodes CASSPTGSAGYTF.

V and J are TRBV25-1 and TRBJ2-1; 9 nucleotides align to TRBD2. Germline CDR1 reads MGHDK; CDR2 reads SYGVNS. V lost 3 bases to trimming and J lost 15 bases; unmatched junction nucleotides: 3. The CDR3 runs 11 residues. Here the CDR3 reads CASSEAGGRFF. CDR3 DNA: TGTGCCAGCAGTGAGGCGGGAGGGCGGTTCTTC.

The rearrangement uses TRBV5-1 and TRBJ2-7, with 10 bases fitting TRBD2. Germline values: CDR1 SGHRS, CDR2 YFSETQ. The CDR3 covers 16 residues. J lost 7 bases, V lost 4 bases, and 14 bases had no gene match. In DNA, the CDR3 is TGCGCCAGCAGCCCGGGAGCGGGAGGGACCAGAGAGGAGCAGTACTTC. Protein sequence: CASSPGAGGTREEQYF.

The chain employs TRBV5-1 and TRBJ2-3; 7 bases map to TRBD2. Germline V CDR1 and CDR2: SGHRS, YFSETQ. The J segment lost 5 bases and the V segment lost 6 bases, leaving 12 bases of the junction unmatched. The CDR3 runs 15 residues. CDR3 sequence: CASTLLGGGEDTQYF. CDR3 sequence (DNA): TGCGCCAGCACCTTACTAGGCGGGGGTGAAGATACGCAGTATTTT.

The CDR3 DNA reads TGTGCCAGCAGCTTAGGACTAGTTAAGGTCAATGAGCAGTTCTTC. It encodes CASSLGLVKVNEQFF. The chain carries TRBV11-2 and TRBJ2-1, with D possibly TRBD2 on 6 matching bases. Germline V gene lookup returns CDR1 SGHAT and CDR2 FQNNGV. This CDR3 comprises 15 residues. The ends were cut back, 1 base at V and 6 bases at J, with 13 bases in the middle.

The rearrangement joins TRBV2 to TRBJ1-3, with 7 bases identical to TRBD1. CDR1 is SNHLY and CDR2 is FYNNEI in the germline V gene. The CDR3 has 16 amino acids. J gave up 2 bases and V 0 bases, and 4 bases lay outside the gene matches. The CDR3 DNA reads as TGTGCCAGCAGTGAAGCGGACAGGATCGCTGGAAACACCATATATTTT. It translates to CASSEADRIAGNTIYF.

This clone showed up just once. The CDR3 DNA is TGTGCCAGCGGCGAGGTAGGCGAGCAGTACTTC. Its translation: CASGEVGEQYF. This chain connects TRBV7-9 to TRBJ2-7, with D unresolved. Between the trimmed V and J ends, which lost 8 bases and 6 bases, there was a span of 11 bases. This CDR3 contains 11 residues. Germline CDR1 reads SEHNR; CDR2 reads FQNEAQ (reference sequence).

This chain uses TRBV5-4 with TRBJ1-1, with 7 bases lining up with TRBD1. The J segment lost 0 bases and the V segment lost 0 bases, leaving 2 bases of the junction unmatched. This CDR3 region has 15 residues. Germline CDR1 and CDR2: SGHNT and YYREEE (reference sequence). The chain's CDR3 is CASSLGQGLNTEAFF. CDR3 in DNA: TGTGCCAGCAGCTTGGGACAGGGACTGAACACTGAAGCTTTCTTT.

The rearrangement uses TRBV5-5 and TRBJ2-7; D not certain. CDR3 length: 13 amino acids. V dropped 4 bases and J dropped 3 bases, with 11 bases sitting between them. Germline values: CDR1 SGHKS, CDR2 YYEKEE (reference sequence). The CDR3 reads CASSPRAFYEQYF. The CDR3 nucleotides read TGTGCCAGCAGCCCTCGAGCCTTCTACGAGCAGTACTTC.

The chain joins TRBV28 to TRBJ1-5; TRBD1 is a possible D gene (6 bases). Deletions cut 1 base from V and 0 bases from J, with 7 bases between. CDR1 MDHEN and CDR2 SYDVKM come from the germline V gene. This CDR3 has 15 amino acids. This CDR3 is CASSLLQGSNQPQHF. CDR3 DNA sequence: TGTGCCAGCAGTTTATTACAGGGTAGCAATCAGCCCCAGCATTTT.